The present TCR beta chain was sequenced within a study of shared T cell receptors in the human thymus. The CDR3 runs to 12 residues. The germline V gene has CDR1 ENHRY and CDR2 SYGVKD. Deletions cut 5 bases from V and 5 bases from J, with 9 bases between. Profiling relied on immunoSEQ multiplex PCR, and the TCRdb table lists in-frame clones only, not all of them. The top ten hold roughly 0.021% of the sample, which has more than 300,000 clones, just under 95% seen once. This clone was counted a single time. The sequence was obtained from a human donor. The V call is TRBV10-3, the J call TRBJ1-2, with D maybe TRBD1 (6 bases). The sequencing input was thymocytes. Here the CDR3 reads CAISRDIYGYTF. The CDR3 DNA follows: TGTGCCATCAGTCGGGACATTTATGGCTACACCTTC.